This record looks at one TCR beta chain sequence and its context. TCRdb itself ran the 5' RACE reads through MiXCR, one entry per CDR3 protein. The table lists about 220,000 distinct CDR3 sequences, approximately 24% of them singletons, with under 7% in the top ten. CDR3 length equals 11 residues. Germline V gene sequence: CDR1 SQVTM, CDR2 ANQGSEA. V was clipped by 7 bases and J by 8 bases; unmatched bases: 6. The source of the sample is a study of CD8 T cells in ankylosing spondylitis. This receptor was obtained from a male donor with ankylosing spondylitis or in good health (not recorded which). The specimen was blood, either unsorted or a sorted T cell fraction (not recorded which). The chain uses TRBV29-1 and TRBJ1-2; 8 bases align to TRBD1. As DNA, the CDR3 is TGCAGCGCCTCGACAGGGGCCGGCTACACCTTC. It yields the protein CSASTGAGYTF.